The clone carrying this T cell receptor (beta chain) was seen once. Germline V gene sequence: CDR1 SGHRS, CDR2 YFSETQ. V was trimmed by 5 bases and J by 0 bases, leaving 15 bases between them. The CDR3 contains 16 residues. The data were taken from a study of control samples from healthy donors and cancer patients. Generated by immunoSEQ multiplex PCR, the TCRdb table keeps only in-frame clones and is missing some. The profile shows more than 25,000 clones, 87% of them singletons. The J gene is TRBJ2-1, the V gene TRBV5-1; maybe TRBD2 (5 bases). The sequence was obtained from a female donor with melanoma. Sequenced material: formalin-fixed, paraffin-embedded tissue. In nucleotides, the CDR3 is TGCGCCAGCAGTCCCCGAGGGTTGAGCTCCTACAATGAGCAGTTCTTC. Encoded protein: CASSPRGLSSYNEQFF. Together with reference TRBV5-1 and TRBJ2-1, the CDR3 gives the full variable domain: KAGVTQTPRYLIKTRGQQVTLSCSPISGHRSVSWYQQTPGQGLQFLFEYFSETQRNKGNFPGRFSGRQFSNSRSEMNVSTLELGDSALYLCASSPRGLSSYNEQFFGPGTRLTVL.